This TCR beta chain was recovered during a study of cytomegalovirus exposure and HLA in healthy donors. The PCR used 60 Vbeta and 13 Jbeta primers. TCRdb's table, derived via immunoSEQ multiplex PCR, lists solely in-frame clones and lacks some. The sample lists 35,000 to 45,000 clones, less than 85% seen once, with 7.5% to 9% in the top ten. Findings and caveats of the study: Most CMV-associated TCR beta chains were later found to appear HLA-restricted.

When sampled, the donors appeared nominally healthy, though they likely had unrecorded immune exposures. As to this clone: Its antigen is undetermined.

Specimen: PBMCs. This TCR came from a woman in her 30s in good health and CMV-seropositive.

In DNA, the CDR3 is TGTGCCAGCCATAATAATAAAGCCTCAGGGCTATTCAACACTGAAGCTTTCTTT. Amino acids: CASHNNKASGLFNTEAFF. The genes are TRBV19 and TRBJ1-1, with D possibly TRBD1 on 5 matching bases. CDR1 is LNHDA and CDR2 is SQIVND in the germline V gene (reference sequence). The length of the CDR3 is 18 residues. V gave up 9 bases and J gave up 2 bases, with 28 bases separating them.